Described below is a single T cell receptor beta chain sequence and its context. Measured with immunoSEQ multiplex PCR; TCRdb has only the in-frame clones, and not every one. The data hold a few hundred thousand clones, with around 89% observed a single time. This record comes from a study of blood T cell repertoires in COVID-19. From germline, CDR1 is MNHEY and CDR2 SVGAGI. The CDR3 length is 14 residues. V dropped 3 bases and J dropped 10 bases, with 13 bases sitting between them. V gene TRBV6-5 combines with J gene TRBJ1-6; D unclear. The source material was peripheral blood. The clonotype was recovered from a woman between 45 and 65 years old with active or convalescent COVID-19. CDR3 nucleotide sequence: TGTGCCAGCAGTTATCTTCGGGTAGAATCACCCCTCCACTTT. It yields the protein CASSYLRVESPLHF.